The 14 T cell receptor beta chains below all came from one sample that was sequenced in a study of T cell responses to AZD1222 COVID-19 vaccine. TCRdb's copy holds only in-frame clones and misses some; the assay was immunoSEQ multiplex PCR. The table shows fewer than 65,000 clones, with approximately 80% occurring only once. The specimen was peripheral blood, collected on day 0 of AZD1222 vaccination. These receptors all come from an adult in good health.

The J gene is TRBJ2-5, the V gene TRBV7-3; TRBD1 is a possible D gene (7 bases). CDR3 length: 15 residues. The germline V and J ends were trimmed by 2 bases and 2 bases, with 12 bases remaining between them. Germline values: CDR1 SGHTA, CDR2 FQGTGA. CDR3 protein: CASSLLAGGQETQYF. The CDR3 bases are TGTGCCAGCAGCTTATTGGCAGGGGGGCAAGAGACCCAGTACTTC.

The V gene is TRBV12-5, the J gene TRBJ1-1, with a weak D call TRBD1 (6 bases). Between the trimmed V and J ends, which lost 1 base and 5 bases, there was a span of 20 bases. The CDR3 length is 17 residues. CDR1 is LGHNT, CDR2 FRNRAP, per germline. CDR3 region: CASGLGFLLGARTEAFF. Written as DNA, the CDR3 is TGTGCTAGTGGTTTGGGGTTTCTCCTGGGGGCGAGGACTGAAGCTTTCTTT.

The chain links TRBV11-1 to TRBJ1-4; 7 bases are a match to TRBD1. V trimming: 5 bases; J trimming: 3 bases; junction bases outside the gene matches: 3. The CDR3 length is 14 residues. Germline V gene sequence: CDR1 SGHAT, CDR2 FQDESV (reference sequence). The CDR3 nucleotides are TGTGCCAGCAGCCATGGGACAGCTAATGAAAAACTGTTTTTT. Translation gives CASSHGTANEKLFF.

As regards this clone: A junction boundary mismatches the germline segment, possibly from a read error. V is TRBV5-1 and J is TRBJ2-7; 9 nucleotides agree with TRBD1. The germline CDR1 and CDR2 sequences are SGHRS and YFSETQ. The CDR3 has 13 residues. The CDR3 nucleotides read TGCGCCAGCAGCTTGGACAGGGGGCTCGCCGGTGTCTTC. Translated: CASSLDRGLAGVF. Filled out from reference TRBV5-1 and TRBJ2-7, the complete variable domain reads KAGVTQTPRYLIKTRGQQVTLSCSPISGHRSVSWYQQTPGQGLQFLFEYFSETQRNKGNFPGRFSGRQFSNSRSEMNVSTLELGDSALYLCASSLDRGLAGVFGPGTRLTVT.

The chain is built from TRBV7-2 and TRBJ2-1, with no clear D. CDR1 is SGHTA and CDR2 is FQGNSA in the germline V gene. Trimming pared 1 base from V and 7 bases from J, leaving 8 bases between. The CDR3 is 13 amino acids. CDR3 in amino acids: CASSLEAGNEQFF. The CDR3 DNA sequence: TGTGCCAGCAGCTTAGAGGCCGGGAATGAGCAGTTCTTC. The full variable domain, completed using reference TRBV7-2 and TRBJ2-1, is GAGVSQSPSNKVTEKGKDVELRCDPISGHTALYWYRQSLGQGLEFLIYFQGNSAPDKSGLPSDRFSAERTGGSVSTLTIQRTQQEDSAVYLCASSLEAGNEQFFGPGTRLTVL.

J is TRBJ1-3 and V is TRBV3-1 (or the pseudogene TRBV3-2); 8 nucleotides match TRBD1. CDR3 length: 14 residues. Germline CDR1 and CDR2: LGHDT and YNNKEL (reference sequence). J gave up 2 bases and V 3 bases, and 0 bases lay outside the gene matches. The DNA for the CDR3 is TGTGCCAGCAGCCACAGGGGGCCTGGAAACACCATATATTTT. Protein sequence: CASSHRGPGNTIYF.

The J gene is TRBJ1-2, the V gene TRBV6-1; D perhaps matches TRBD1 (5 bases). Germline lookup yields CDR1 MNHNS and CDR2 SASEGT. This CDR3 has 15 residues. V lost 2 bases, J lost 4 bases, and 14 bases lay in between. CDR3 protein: CASSEKWGWAYGYTF. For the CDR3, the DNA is TGTGCCAGCAGTGAAAAATGGGGGTGGGCCTATGGCTACACCTTC.

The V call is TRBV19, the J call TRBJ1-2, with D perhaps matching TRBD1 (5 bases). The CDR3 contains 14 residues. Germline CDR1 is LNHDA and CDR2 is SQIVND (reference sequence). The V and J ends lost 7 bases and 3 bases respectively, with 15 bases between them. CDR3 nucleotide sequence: TGTGCCAGTAACCCGGGACGGACTTACTATGGCTACACCTTC. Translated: CASNPGRTYYGYTF.

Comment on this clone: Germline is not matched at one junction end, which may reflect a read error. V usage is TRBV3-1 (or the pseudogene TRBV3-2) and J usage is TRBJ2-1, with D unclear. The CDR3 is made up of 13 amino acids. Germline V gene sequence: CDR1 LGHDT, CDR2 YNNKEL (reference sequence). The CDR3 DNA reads TGTGCCAGCAGCCAAGAAATTAGAACCCCCTTGGTCTTC. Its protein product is CASSQEIRTPLVF.

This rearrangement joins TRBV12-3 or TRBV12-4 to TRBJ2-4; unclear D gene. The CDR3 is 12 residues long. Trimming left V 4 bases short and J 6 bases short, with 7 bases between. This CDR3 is CASSYRLNIQYF. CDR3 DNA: TGTGCCAGCAGTTATAGACTAAACATTCAGTACTTC.

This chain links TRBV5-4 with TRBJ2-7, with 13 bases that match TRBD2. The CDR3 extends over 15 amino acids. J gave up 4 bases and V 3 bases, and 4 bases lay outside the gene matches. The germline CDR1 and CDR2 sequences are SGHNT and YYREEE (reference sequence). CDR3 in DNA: TGTGCCAGCAGCTCGTCGACTAGCGGGGGGTACGAGCAGTACTTC. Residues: CASSSSTSGGYEQYF.

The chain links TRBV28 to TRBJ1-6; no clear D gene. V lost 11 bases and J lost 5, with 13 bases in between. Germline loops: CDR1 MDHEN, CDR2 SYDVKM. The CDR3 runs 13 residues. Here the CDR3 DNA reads TGTGCCGCTGAGCGGGAGGATAATTCACCCCTCCACTTT. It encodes CAAEREDNSPLHF.

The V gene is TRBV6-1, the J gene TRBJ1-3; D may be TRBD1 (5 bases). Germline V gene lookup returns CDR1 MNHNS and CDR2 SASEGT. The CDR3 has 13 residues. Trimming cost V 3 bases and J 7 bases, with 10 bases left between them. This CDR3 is CASSEFWGNTIYF. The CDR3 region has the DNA TGTGCCAGCAGTGAGTTCTGGGGGAACACCATATATTTT.

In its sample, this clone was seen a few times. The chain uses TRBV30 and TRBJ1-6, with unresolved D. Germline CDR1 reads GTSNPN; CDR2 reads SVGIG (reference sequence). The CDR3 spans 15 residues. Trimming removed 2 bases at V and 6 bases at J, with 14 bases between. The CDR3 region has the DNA TGTGCCTGGAGTAACGGTGCCAGGTTTAATTCACCCCTCCACTTT. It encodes CAWSNGARFNSPLHF.